This T cell receptor beta chain was captured by sequencing in a study of neurological immune-mediated disorders. The CDR3 covers 14 residues. The V gene's germline CDR1 is GTSNPN and CDR2 SVGIG (reference sequence). Trimming cost V 3 bases and J 5 bases, with 16 bases left between them. This clonotype has at least ten counts. TCRdb reprocessed the 5' RACE reads with MiXCR, giving one entry per CDR3 protein. In the table there are about 22,000 distinct CDR3 sequences, 8.5% to 12% of which are singletons. The chain has TRBV30 and TRBJ2-5, with D uncertain. The sequence was collected from a woman aged 55-69 years with HTLV-1-associated myelopathy (HAM/TSP). The specimen was PBMCs. The CDR3 is CAWSEPGLRETQYF. The CDR3 coding sequence is TGTGCCTGGAGCGAACCGGGCCTTAGGGAGACCCAGTACTTC. Variable domain in full (rest from reference TRBV30 and TRBJ2-5): SQTIHQWPATLVQPVGSPLSLECTVEGTSNPNLYWYRQAAGRGLQLLFYSVGIGQISSEVPQNLSASRPQDRQFILSSKKLLLSDSGFYLCAWSEPGLRETQYFGPGTRLLVL.